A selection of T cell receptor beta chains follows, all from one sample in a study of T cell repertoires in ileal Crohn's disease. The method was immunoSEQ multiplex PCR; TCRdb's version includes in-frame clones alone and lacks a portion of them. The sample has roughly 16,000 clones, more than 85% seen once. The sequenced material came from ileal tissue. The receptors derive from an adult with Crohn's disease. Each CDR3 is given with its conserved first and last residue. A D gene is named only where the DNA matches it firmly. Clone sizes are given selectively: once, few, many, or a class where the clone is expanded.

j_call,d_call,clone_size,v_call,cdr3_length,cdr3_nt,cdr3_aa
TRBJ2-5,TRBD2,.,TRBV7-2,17,TGTGCCAGCAGCTTAGTTGGGACTAGCGGGGGCGGTGAGACCCAGTACTTC,CASSLVGTSGGGETQYF
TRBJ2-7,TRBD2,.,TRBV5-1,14,TGCGCCAGCAGCTCCGGACTAGTAGAGAGGGAGCAGTACTTC,CASSSGLVEREQYF
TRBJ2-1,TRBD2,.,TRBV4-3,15,TGCGCCAGCAGCCAAGATACTCTAGCGGGGGGGGTTGGGTTCTTC,CASSQDTLAGGVGFF
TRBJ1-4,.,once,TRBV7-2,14,TGTGCCAGCAGCTTATCACAGAATAATGAAAAACTGTTTTTT,CASSLSQNNEKLFF
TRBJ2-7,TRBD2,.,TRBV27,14,TGTGCCAGCAGTTTACGGGGGGGCCCTTACGAGCAGTACTTC,CASSLRGGPYEQYF
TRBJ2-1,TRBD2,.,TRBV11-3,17,TGTGCCAGCAGCTTGCTACCGGGACTAGCGGGGGGAGATGAGCAGTTCTTC,CASSLLPGLAGGDEQFF
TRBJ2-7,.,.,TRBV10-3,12,TGTGCCATCAGTGAATCGTCCTACGAGCAGTACTTC,CAISESSYEQYF
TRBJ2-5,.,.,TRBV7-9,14,TGTGCCAGCAGCTTGCCCCAGGGGCAGGAGACCCAGTACTTC,CASSLPQGQETQYF
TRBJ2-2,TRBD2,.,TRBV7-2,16,TGTGCCAGTAGGAGACTAGCGGGGGGGCCTGCCGGGGAGCTGTTTTTT,CASRRLAGGPAGELFF
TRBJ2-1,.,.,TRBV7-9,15,TGTGCCAGCAGCTTAGCTCGTGGCGGTAGATCTGAGCAGTTCTTC,CASSLARGGRSEQFF
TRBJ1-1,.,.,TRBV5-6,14,TGTGCCAGCAGCTTGGTGGGGGGTCACACTGAAGCTTTCTTT,CASSLVGGHTEAFF
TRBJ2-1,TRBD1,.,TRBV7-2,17,TGTGCCAGCAGCCAGGGGCCGGGACAGTCGGGATACAATGAGCAGTTCTTC,CASSQGPGQSGYNEQFF
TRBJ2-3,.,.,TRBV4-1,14,TGCGCCAGCAGCCAAGTCATTCGGGCAGATACGCAGTATTTT,CASSQVIRADTQYF
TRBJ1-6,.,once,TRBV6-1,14,TGTGCCAGCAGTGAAGCCAGGGGCGGGTCACCCCTCCACTTT,CASSEARGGSPLHF
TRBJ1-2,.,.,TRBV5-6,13,TGTGCCAGCAGCTTGGCCAGGTCCTATGGCTACACCTTC,CASSLARSYGYTF
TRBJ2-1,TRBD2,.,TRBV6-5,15,TGTGCCAGCAGTCCCGGGGGGGCCTCCTACAATGAGCAGTTCTTC,CASSPGGASYNEQFF
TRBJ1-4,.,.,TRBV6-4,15,TGTGCCAGCAGCCGGGGACTGGGATGGCGAGAAAAACTGTTTTTT,CASSRGLGWREKLFF
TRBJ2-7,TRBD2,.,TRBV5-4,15,TGTGCCAGCAGCTTCGGCGCGGGGGGTCGCTACGAGCAGTACTTC,CASSFGAGGRYEQYF
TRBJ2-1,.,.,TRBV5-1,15,TGCGCCAGCAGCCCGGACGGGGGGCCGCGGAATGAGCAGTTCTTC,CASSPDGGPRNEQFF
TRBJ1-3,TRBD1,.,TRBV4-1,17,TGCGCCAGCAGAAAAGACCCCCGGGACAGGGTCTTCGCCACCATATATTTT,CASRKDPRDRVFATIYF
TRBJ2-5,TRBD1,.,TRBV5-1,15,TGCGCCAGCAGCTTGGGGGACAGGGGTGGAGAGACCCAGTACTTC,CASSLGDRGGETQYF
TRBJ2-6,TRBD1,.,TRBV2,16,TGTGCCAGCAGTGGACAGGGGGCAGGTGGGGCCAACGTCCTGACTTTC,CASSGQGAGGANVLTF
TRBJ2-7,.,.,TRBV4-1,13,TGCGCCAGCAGCCAAGCAGGGGCAGACGAGCAGTACTTC,CASSQAGADEQYF
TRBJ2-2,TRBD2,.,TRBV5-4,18,TGTGCCAGCAGCAAGCCTAGCGGGGGGGGCCTGGGCACCGGGGAGCTGTTTTTT,CASSKPSGGGLGTGELFF
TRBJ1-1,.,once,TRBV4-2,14,TGTGCCAGCAGCCAAGTTCGGGAGATCACTGAAGCTTTCTTT,CASSQVREITEAFF
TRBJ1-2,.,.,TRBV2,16,TGTGCCAGCAGGACGACAGGATCCAGCGGAAACTATGGCTACACCTTC,CASRTTGSSGNYGYTF
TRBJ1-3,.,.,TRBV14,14,TGTGCCAGCAGCCCCCCCGGGGGAATTGACACCATATATTTT,CASSPPGGIDTIYF
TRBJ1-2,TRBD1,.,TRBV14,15,TGTGCCAGCAGCCAAGGACAGGGGCTCTTCTATGGCTACACCTTC,CASSQGQGLFYGYTF
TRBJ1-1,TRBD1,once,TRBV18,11,TGTGCCAGCTCGCTGGGACAGGGGGCTTTCTTT,CASSLGQGAFF